The 25 T cell receptor beta chains given below trace back to one sample, sequenced in a study of blood T cell repertoires in COVID-19. Sequenced by immunoSEQ multiplex PCR; TCRdb stores in-frame clones only, minus some. This sample has a few hundred thousand clones, with 86% found just once. The sample consisted of peripheral blood. These receptors were taken from a young woman with active or convalescent COVID-19.

This rearrangement joins TRBV6-2 or TRBV6-3 to TRBJ2-2; 9 bases align to TRBD1. V was clipped by 2 bases and J by 7 bases; unmatched bases: 11. CDR1 MNHEY and CDR2 SVGEGT come from the germline V gene. The CDR3 runs to 17 residues. CDR3: CASSYHGTGLRSGELFF. CDR3 DNA: TGTGCCAGCAGTTACCACGGGACAGGGTTACGGAGCGGGGAGCTGTTTTTT.

The J gene is TRBJ1-5, the V gene TRBV30; 9 bases are shared with TRBD1. CDR1 and CDR2 (germline): GTSNPN, SVGIG (reference sequence). V gave up 5 bases and J gave up 7 bases; unmatched junction bases: 9. CDR3 length equals 14 residues. CDR3 bases: TGTGCCTGGGCGCGAGGGACAGGGCCCCAGCCCCAGCATTTT. Its translation is CAWARGTGPQPQHF.

The chain combines TRBV21-1 with TRBJ1-4. TRBV21-1 is given as a pseudogene. CDR3 size: 16 residues. CDR3 sequence (DNA): TGTGCCAGCAGCAAAAGGGCGAGGGATGACTATGTAGGACTGTTTTTT. It specifies CASSKRARDDYVGLFF.

This clone was recorded only once. V is TRBV27 and J is TRBJ2-2, with D unresolved. CDR1 is MNHEY and CDR2 is SMNVEV in the germline V gene (reference sequence). The CDR3 loop spans 14 amino acids. V gave up 3 bases and J gave up 3 bases, with 8 bases separating them. DNA for the CDR3: TGTGCCAGCAGTTTGTTCAGGCACACCGGGGAGCTGTTTTTT. This gives the protein CASSLFRHTGELFF.

This clone has only one observation. The chain recombines TRBV10-2 with TRBJ2-7, with D perhaps TRBD2 (5 bases). There are 13 residues in the CDR3. Germline V CDR1 and CDR2: WSHSY, SAAADI. This chain's CDR3 is CASSEGGMRTGIV. CDR3 in DNA: TGCGCCAGCAGTGAGGGTGGGATGAGGACGGGGATTGTC.

CDR3 amino acids: CATPELGGTTDTQYF. CDR3 bases: TGTGCCACACCGGAGTTAGGGGGAACCACAGATACGCAGTATTTT. J is TRBJ2-3 and V is TRBV18; tentative D call: TRBD1 (6 bases). With 10 bases removed from V and 2 bases from J, the gap between germline ends came to 19 bases. CDR3 size: 15 residues. Germline CDR1 is KGHSH and CDR2 is LQKENI.

The genes are TRBV6-5 and TRBJ1-2; 7 bases align to TRBD1. Germline CDR1 MNHEY, CDR2 SVGAGI. The J segment lost 8 bases and the V segment lost 6 bases, leaving 9 bases of the junction unmatched. The CDR3 has 13 residues. For the CDR3, the DNA is TGTGCCAGCAGCGACAGGGTTGCGAAGGGCTACACCTTC. Amino acid sequence: CASSDRVAKGYTF.

Concerning this clone: Other DNA sequences from this sample encode an identical CDR3 as well. The rearrangement joins TRBV14 to TRBJ2-2, with D tentatively TRBD2 (6 bases). The CDR3 totals 14 residues. Trimming removed 0 bases at V and 6 bases at J, with 8 bases between. Germline V gene data show CDR1 as SGHDN and CDR2 as FVKESK. The CDR3 region is CASSQDRRAGELFF. As DNA, the CDR3 is TGTGCCAGCAGCCAAGATAGGAGGGCCGGGGAGCTGTTTTTT.

The chain is built from TRBV19 and TRBJ1-6, with a tentative D call TRBD1 (5 bases). Between the trimmed V and J ends, which lost 5 bases and 10 bases, there was a span of 12 bases. The germline gives CDR1 LNHDA, CDR2 SQIVND (reference sequence). There are 13 residues in the CDR3. The CDR3 coding sequence is TGTGCCAGTAGTCTAAAGGGGTTCTCACCCCTCCACTTT. Amino acids: CASSLKGFSPLHF.

The chain links TRBV5-1 to TRBJ1-3, with 7 bases aligning to TRBD1. Germline V gives CDR1 SGHRS, CDR2 YFSETQ. Trimming at V came to 4 bases and at J to 8 bases, leaving 9 bases not matched to a gene. CDR3 length: 14 amino acids. The DNA of the CDR3 is TGCGCCAGCAGCCAGGGACAGAGTGTGGACACCATATATTTT. Protein product: CASSQGQSVDTIYF.

This chain uses TRBV19 with TRBJ2-3, with TRBD2 identical over 13 bases. The CDR3 has 18 amino acids. J gave up 5 bases and V 5 bases, and 13 bases lay outside the gene matches. Germline values: CDR1 LNHDA, CDR2 SQIVND (reference sequence). The CDR3: CASSVLTTSGGALDTQYF. The CDR3 DNA reads as TGTGCCAGTAGTGTCCTCACTACTAGCGGGGGGGCTTTAGATACGCAGTATTTT.

The V and J genes are TRBV21-1 and TRBJ1-3. TRBV21-1 is a documented pseudogene. CDR3 size: 18 residues. CDR3 protein: CASSKDVNGRISGNTIYF. In nucleotides, the CDR3 is TGTGCCAGCAGCAAAGACGTTAACGGGAGGATCTCTGGAAACACCATATATTTT.

V usage is TRBV5-5 and J usage is TRBJ1-3; D uncertain. Trimming pared 2 bases from V and 1 base from J, leaving 4 bases between. Germline-derived CDR1 and CDR2 are SGHKS and YYEKEE (reference sequence). CDR3 length: 13 residues. Written as DNA, the CDR3 is TGTGCCAGCAGCTTCCTGTCTGGAAACACCATATATTTT. This codes for CASSFLSGNTIYF.

The rearrangement uses TRBV21-1 and TRBJ1-5; the DNA was not compared with TRBD1, the D call given in the table. TRBV21-1 is a documented pseudogene. The CDR3 has 15 residues. CDR3: CASAIPNRGKQPQHF. CDR3 in DNA: TGTGCCAGCGCTATCCCAAACAGGGGCAAACAGCCCCAGCATTTT.

This clone was counted between two and nine times. The limits of the CDR3 on the DNA are not certain, so only TCRdb's listed CDR3 is given. The chain carries TRBV5-1 and TRBJ1-5; the table's D call of TRBD1 was not tested on the DNA. Termini included, the CDR3 measures 15 amino acids. Germline V gene sequence: CDR1 SGHRS, CDR2 YFSETQ. The CDR3 sequence: CASSWGQGAVQTLHF.

The chain couples TRBV30 to TRBJ1-2; 9 bases fit TRBD1. From germline, CDR1 is GTSNPN and CDR2 SVGIG (reference sequence). This CDR3 has 14 amino acids. V lost 0 bases, J lost 4 bases, and 3 bases stayed unmatched. CDR3 amino acids: CAWSVQGAGYGYTF. The CDR3 coding sequence is TGTGCCTGGAGTGTACAGGGGGCTGGCTATGGCTACACCTTC.

This clone has just a few counts. This rearrangement joins TRBV5-6 to TRBJ1-2, with TRBD1 identical over 8 bases. Trimming cost V 4 bases and J 1 base; bases outside gene matches: 3. Germline CDR1 is SGHDT and CDR2 is YYEEEE. This CDR3 region has 14 residues. CDR3 bases: TGTGCCAGCAGCAAGGGACAGGTTAACTATGGCTACACCTTC. Protein product: CASSKGQVNYGYTF.

The V and J genes are TRBV18 and TRBJ2-5, with TRBD1 matching 11 bases. The length of the CDR3 is 21 residues. With 1 base clipped from V and 4 bases from J, the junction kept 20 bases outside the gene matches. Per the germline V gene, CDR1 is KGHSH and CDR2 is LQKENI. CDR3 DNA: TGTGCCAGCTCACCACTTGCCTCTCCGGGACAGGGGGGAACAAAAAGAGAGACCCAGTACTTC. It specifies CASSPLASPGQGGTKRETQYF.

This rearrangement joins TRBV7-2 to TRBJ2-1; a weak D match, TRBD2 (5 bases). Trimming shortened V by 6 bases and J by 3 bases, and 15 bases separated the two germline ends. Germline V gives CDR1 SGHTA, CDR2 FQGNSA. CDR3 length: 15 amino acids. CDR3 nucleotides: TGTGCCAGCAGAAAAGCAGCGGATGTCTACAATGAGCAGTTCTTC. It specifies CASRKAADVYNEQFF.

DNA of the CDR3: TGTGCCAGCTCACCCACAGGGGGCATCACTGAAGCTTTCTTT. Its translation: CASSPTGGITEAFF. The V and J genes are TRBV18 and TRBJ1-1; TRBD1 aligns across 9 bases. V lost 3 bases and J lost 4; bases outside the gene matches: 3. This CDR3 comprises 14 residues. The germline V gene has CDR1 KGHSH and CDR2 LQKENI.

The sample holds one count of this clone. This chain connects TRBV9 to TRBJ2-5, with 8 positions matching TRBD2. CDR3 size: 16 residues. Per the germline V gene, CDR1 is SGDLS and CDR2 is YYNGEE. The junction had 5 bases not matched to a gene; V was cut back by 0 bases and J by 1 base. The CDR3 protein is CASSVGLAGPQETQYF. The CDR3 nucleotides read TGTGCCAGCAGCGTAGGGTTAGCGGGGCCCCAAGAGACCCAGTACTTC. Drawing the rest from reference TRBV9 and TRBJ2-5, the complete variable domain is DSGVTQTPKHLITATGQRVTLRCSPRSGDLSVYWYQQSLDQGLQFLIQYYNGEERAKGNILERFSAQQFPDLHSELNLSSLELGDSALYFCASSVGLAGPQETQYFGPGTRLLVL.

The chain has TRBV19 and TRBJ2-4, with TRBD1 matching 7 bases. V shed 7 bases and J 6 bases; nucleotides not matched to a gene: 9. The CDR3 contains 14 residues. Germline V CDR1 and CDR2: LNHDA, SQIVND (reference sequence). CDR3 protein: CASTSQGSGNIQYF. The CDR3 DNA reads TGTGCCAGTACCTCACAGGGGTCCGGAAACATTCAGTACTTC. Full variable domain (outside the CDR3, taken from reference TRBV19 and TRBJ2-4): DGGITQSPKYLFRKEGQNVTLSCEQNLNHDAMYWYRQDPGQGLRLIYYSQIVNDFQKGDIAEGYSVSREKKESFPLTVTSAQKNPTAFYLCASTSQGSGNIQYFGAGTRLSVL.

This clone was seen a few times. This sample also contains other DNA sequences that code for the same CDR3. The chain couples TRBV3-1 (or the pseudogene TRBV3-2) to TRBJ1-1, with a possible D match to TRBD1 (6 bases). Germline loops: CDR1 LGHDT, CDR2 YNNKEL (reference sequence). The V gene lost 1 base and the J gene lost 1 base, with 7 bases spanning the gap. The CDR3 loop spans 14 amino acids. Here the CDR3 DNA reads TGTGCCAGCAGCCAAGTAGGGGGGAACACTGAAGCTTTCTTT. Protein product: CASSQVGGNTEAFF.

The chain recombines TRBV4-2 with TRBJ1-5, with D hard to call. Germline values: CDR1 LGHNA, CDR2 YNFKEQ. With 2 bases removed from V and 6 bases from J, the gap between germline ends came to 11 bases. This CDR3 has 14 amino acids. CDR3: CASSQTSAFQPQHF. The DNA for the CDR3 is TGTGCCAGCAGCCAAACTTCAGCGTTTCAGCCCCAGCATTTT.

A single count supports this clone. The gene calls are TRBV11-2 and TRBJ2-6; TRBD1 aligns across 8 bases. V shed 2 bases, J shed 1 base, and the junction held 7 bases outside the gene matches. Germline V CDR1 and CDR2: SGHAT, FQNNGV. The CDR3 is 18 residues long. CDR3 loop: CASSLMGQALSGANVLTF. The CDR3 bases are TGTGCCAGCAGCTTAATGGGACAGGCTTTGTCTGGGGCCAACGTCCTGACTTTC. The variable domain in full, completed from reference TRBV11-2 and TRBJ2-6, reads EAGVAQSPRYKIIEKRQSVAFWCNPISGHATLYWYQQILGQGPKLLIQFQNNGVVDDSQLPKDRFSAERLKGVDSTLKIQPAKLEDSAVYLCASSLMGQALSGANVLTFGAGSRLTVL.